The clone carrying this T cell receptor (beta chain) was counted ten times or more. Its antigen is still unknown. CDR3 length: 15 amino acids. CDR1 is DFQATT, CDR2 SNEGSKA, per germline (reference sequence). V was clipped by 6 bases and J by 1 base; unmatched bases: 10. The time point is: sample taken at primary tumor resection. These data are taken from a study of spatial heterogeneity in lung cancer. MiXCR, applied by TCRdb to the 5' RACE reads, yields one record per CDR3 protein. Among roughly 10,000 distinct CDR3 sequences listed, about 3.8% were seen once. Points from the study as a whole: Resection blood, more than follow-up blood, showed ubiquitous expanded tumor TCRs.

The TCR was taken from a female donor with early-stage non-small cell lung cancer. Material: PBMCs, obtained at surgery. The chain joins TRBV20-1 to TRBJ2-3; TRBD2 matches at 7 bases. CDR3 in amino acids: CSAADPSGGTDTQYF. CDR3 nucleotide sequence: TGCAGTGCCGCCGACCCCAGCGGGGGCACAGATACGCAGTATTTT.